Listed below are T cell receptor beta chains from one sample, sequenced in a study of shared clonotypes between healthy human individuals. Repertoires were generated with immunoSEQ multiplex PCR, while TCRdb's copy carries only in-frame clones and drops some. The sample contains 2 million to 2.5 million clones, 93% of which appear only once. The sample comprised naive CD4+ T cells from PBMCs. The receptors were gathered from a man in his late teens or twenties in good health. Some clones in this sample may be carry-over from other donors' samples. CDR3s leave out the opening cysteine and the closing phenylalanine or tryptophan. The order of the fields is D gene, V gene, CDR3 protein. The D gene is left open where the match is weak.

>-|TRBV7-2
ASSIAYEQY
>TRBD1|TRBV5-6
ASSPMDRAEAF
>TRBD1|TRBV18
ASSPTGSGANVLT
>-|TRBV5-1
ASSLDSQWYGYT
>-|TRBV2
ASAGSQVPSYNEQF
>-|TRBV5-1
ASSGGSNEKLF
>TRBD2|TRBV15
ATSRDSSGLAGVGSEQY
>-|TRBV27
ASKTGPQTSYGYT
>TRBD1|TRBV6-6
ASSDDGQAYGYT
>-|TRBV5-6
ASSLGRESGTEAF
>TRBD2|TRBV5-1
ASSLEGLAGETQY
>TRBD1|TRBV27
ASSLSGRDREGEQY
>TRBD2|TRBV5-4
ASSLKLAGNNEQF
>-|TRBV11-2
ASANQGSNTIY
>-|TRBV29-1
SVGPPASAHNEQF
>-|TRBV7-3
ASSLNSQEAQY
>-|TRBV5-1
ASSLFRGAEKLF
>-|TRBV4-2
ASSHSLTDTQY
>TRBD2|TRBV11-2
ASRHGLGEGATQY
>-|TRBV7-2
ASSLGPSFDEQF
>-|TRBV5-1
ASSLVSDTQY
>-|TRBV9
ASSVETGDETQY
>-|TRBV7-2
ASSLVRVSGANVLT
>-|TRBV28
ASSLAGRQETQY
>TRBD2|TRBV2
ASSETGLAGAAEQF
>TRBD2|TRBV6-1
ASSEAGGPGELF
>TRBD2|TRBV10-3
AISGISGRAYEQF
>-|TRBV27
ASSLKGRRYPETQY
>TRBD1|TRBV6-5
ASSRNRGNQPQH
>-|TRBV11-2
ASSLDPDGELF
>TRBD2|TRBV5-1
ASSRLAETYNEQF
>-|TRBV25-1
ASSEAGNIETQY
>-|TRBV29-1
SVKSGQETQY
>-|TRBV2
ASSEDRVHEQY
>TRBD2|TRBV7-6
ASQGASGSTGELF
>-|TRBV28
ATAGWMAGELF
>-|TRBV19
ASSNTENSNQPQH
>TRBD1|TRBV6-6
ASSPLGQGGYGYT
>TRBD1|TRBV10-1
ASSESSGGVGELF
>TRBD2|TRBV7-8
ASSLQREDANEQY
>TRBD1|TRBV5-1
ASSWGDRDTGELF
>TRBD2|TRBV11-1
ASSSGTIRSGQY
>TRBD1|TRBV18
ASSPYEQGKGGYT
>-|TRBV7-2
ASSLRRDTDTQY
>-|TRBV11-3
ASSSSGQYNEQF
>-|TRBV19
ASSAASRYNEQF
>TRBD2|TRBV9
AKRGGGTDTQY
>-|TRBV6-1
ASTGRNEQF
>TRBD1|TRBV5-1
ASSFGTGGAWGYT
>-|TRBV28
ASSAYLSTSGQY
>-|TRBV7-6
ASSSTGPTSTGELF
>-|TRBV6-1
ASSRGSGAIY
>-|TRBV6-5
ASSNTRSGTQY
>-|TRBV25-1
ASSEVGNTIY
>-|TRBV7-8
ASSFTGRVNTEAF
>-|TRBV7-9
ASSLDFPSKDEQY
>-|TRBV7-3
ASSLTGGEKLF
>-|TRBV19
ASTNSRGQETQY